This section outlines one TCR beta chain sequence together with its context. The J segment lost 6 bases and the V segment lost 6 bases, leaving 11 bases of the junction unmatched. From germline, CDR1 is SGHRS and CDR2 YFSETQ. The CDR3 is 14 residues long. Only in-frame clones appear in the TCRdb table, and some are missing; sequencing was by immunoSEQ multiplex PCR. The sample lists about 180,000 clones; just under 90% were seen once. This sample is part of a study of blood T cell repertoires in COVID-19. Followed over time, Seattle patients had been enrolled while infection was active. The chain is built from TRBV5-1 and TRBJ1-1; TRBD1 matches 7 bases. The TCR originated in a woman between 65 and 79 years old with COVID-19, enrolled during active disease. Specimen: peripheral blood. The CDR3 loop reads CASMNGQVYSEAFF. The CDR3 nucleotides read TGCGCCAGCATGAACGGACAGGTTTATTCTGAAGCTTTCTTT.